Ten or more counts support the clone carrying this T cell receptor beta chain. Trimming took off 6 bases at V and 7 bases at J, with 22 bases between the two ends. The germline V gene has CDR1 DFQATT and CDR2 SNEGSKA (reference sequence). The CDR3 totals 15 residues. Time point denoted: pre-sensitization, week 0. Noted treatment: therapeutic diphenylcyclopropenone sensitization with weekly scalp DPC. Unique molecular identifiers were attached to individual cDNA molecules within the library. MiXCR was run by TCRdb on the RACE reads, yielding one entry per CDR3 protein. The table has fewer than 70,000 distinct CDR3 sequences, approximately 7% seen once. This specimen belongs to a study of human T cells and chemical hapten exposure. For the study at large: Investigators sensitized around 2 cm by around 2 cm of upper inner arm skin with 2% DPC. The variation in per-sample TCR yields arose mainly from small differences in pooled library volumes.

The clonotype was recovered from a young woman with alopecia areata. Some clones in this sample may be carry-over from other donors' samples. Sequences were derived from whole blood, sampled in connection with sensitization to the hapten diphenylcyclopropenone (DPC). The chain carries TRBV20-1 and TRBJ2-1, with D possibly being TRBD1 or TRBD2 (6 bases each). The CDR3 nucleotides are TGCAGTGCCACGGCCCCCCGGGGGCTGGGGAATGAGCAGTTCTTC. This codes for CSATAPRGLGNEQFF.